This T cell receptor beta chain was captured by sequencing in a study of memory CD4+ T cells and cytomegalovirus serostatus. The sort gate was single viable CD3+CD4+CD8-CD45RO+ cells for memory CD4+ T cells. Study-level points and caveats: Suggested: most of the CMV-linked TCR signature lies in CD4+ memory cells. About two fifths of the roughly 150 known CMV-associated TCRbeta sequences appeared in CD4+ memory. A US-trained random forest predicted CMV serostatus with median AUC approximately 0.9.

Assay used: immunoSEQ multiplex PCR; TCRdb lists only in-frame clones, some missing. This repertoire shows roughly 76,000 clones, around 78% found once; its top ten account for just over 2.5%. A note on this clone: Its antigen is unidentified.

CDR1 is SEHNR, CDR2 FQNEAQ, per germline (reference sequence). Trimming cost V 1 base and J 4 bases, with 16 bases left between them. The CDR3 length is 16 residues. The chain is built from TRBV7-9 and TRBJ1-2; perhaps TRBD1 as D (5 bases). This TCR was sampled from an adult in good health and CMV-seropositive. The material sequenced was memory CD4+ T cells from blood. CDR3 bases: TGTGCCAGCAGCTTAGTTCTACAGGCAGTCAGCTATGGCTACACCTTC. Protein product: CASSLVLQAVSYGYTF.